This T cell receptor beta chain stems from a study of neurological immune-mediated disorders. Study-level information: Of the approximately 35 patients with multiple sclerosis, some 31 had relapsing-remitting MS, whereas the remaining 3 had secondary progressive MS.

Trimming removed 4 bases from V and 8 bases from J; junction bases left unmatched: 8. The CDR3 extends over 13 amino acids. Germline values: CDR1 SGHRS, CDR2 YFSETQ. Overall study results and limits: None of the CDR3 amino acid sequences of expanded clones recurred across subjects, suggesting private repertoires in all groups.

Time point here: longitudinal time-point 3. The cDNA was produced through 5'RACE with 10-nucleotide random UMIs. TCRdb re-derived calls from the 5' RACE reads in MiXCR, one entry per CDR3 protein. This sample has about 81,000 distinct CDR3 sequences, with roughly 4.5% found just once. This clonotype was observed at least ten times. Its antigen remains unknown. The V call is TRBV5-1, the J call TRBJ1-2; 7 bases line up with TRBD1. The TCR originated in a woman aged 55-70 years with multiple sclerosis. Material for sequencing was PBMCs. The CDR3 region is CASSPRGLGGYTF. The CDR3 nucleotides are TGCGCCAGCAGCCCAAGGGGGCTCGGGGGCTACACCTTC.